The 9 T cell receptor beta chains reported below all come from one sample, sequenced in a study of T cell responses to AZD1222 COVID-19 vaccine (dated by TCRdb to the early 2020s). The time point tag for this specimen amounts to: baseline before first vaccination. The library was built by means of the immunoSEQ multiplex PCR assay. The source is immuneACCESS, and TCRdb retained only in-frame sequences with V and J called. Part of the clones is not carried over; for the studies checked, unresolved V genes explain less than half of this, and the remainder is unexplained. This sample gives 150,000 to 200,000 clones in total; 85% to 95% of them show up just once. The top ten hold about 3.9% of the sample. The sequenced sample was peripheral blood, obtained on day 0 of AZD1222 vaccination. Receptors originate from an adult in good health.

This clone was observed once. This chain's CDR3 is CASSLDTYEQYF. CDR3 nucleotides: TGTGCCAGCAGCTTGGATACCTACGAGCAGTACTTC. This chain uses TRBV5-4 with TRBJ2-7; D is ambiguous. The CDR3 totals 12 residues. Germline CDR1 reads SGHNT; CDR2 reads YYREEE (reference sequence). The V end was cut by 0 bases, the J end by 2 bases, with 3 bases between.

The chain combines TRBV7-9 with TRBJ1-1; D unresolved. This CDR3 has 15 residues. The V gene lost 2 bases and the J gene lost 4 bases, with 14 bases spanning the gap. The germline V gene encodes CDR1 SEHNR and CDR2 FQNEAQ (reference sequence). The CDR3 DNA follows: TGTGCCAGCAGCTTACTCCTAGGAAAGGTCACTGAAGCTTTCTTT. It codes for CASSLLLGKVTEAFF.

This clone has a single count. V usage is TRBV11-3 and J usage is TRBJ2-1; 12 nucleotides align to TRBD2. Unmatched junction bases numbered 15, after V lost 5 bases and J lost 7 bases. The CDR3 extends over 18 amino acids. The germline V gene encodes CDR1 SGHNT and CDR2 YENEEA. This CDR3 reads CASSPGLAGGTGWNEQFF. CDR3 DNA sequence: TGTGCCAGCAGCCCGGGGCTAGCGGGAGGGACTGGGTGGAATGAGCAGTTCTTC.

The gene calls are TRBV19 and TRBJ2-7; 11 bases are shared with TRBD1. The CDR3 length is 15 residues. Germline V gene data show CDR1 as LNHDA and CDR2 as SQIVND (reference sequence). Trimming at V came to 6 bases and at J to 1 base, leaving 5 bases not matched to a gene. The DNA for the CDR3 is TGTGCCAGTAGCCTCGGACAGGGGGCTTCCTACGAGCAGTACTTC. Protein product: CASSLGQGASYEQYF.

The chain has TRBV15 and TRBJ1-4; 10 nucleotides agree with TRBD1. Per germline, CDR1 LNHNV and CDR2 YYDKDF (reference sequence). Losses at the gene ends were 5 bases for V and 8 bases for J; bases not matched to a gene: 8. The CDR3 runs to 15 residues. The CDR3 bases are TGTGCCACCAGCCCCCGGACAGGGGGGAGCGAAAAACTGTTTTTT. Protein product: CATSPRTGGSEKLFF.

The chain has TRBV11-3 and TRBJ1-5; tentatively, D is TRBD1 (5 bases). CDR3 length: 14 residues. The V gene's germline CDR1 is SGHNT and CDR2 YENEEA. V was trimmed by 5 bases and J by 0 bases, leaving 8 bases between them. Here the CDR3 reads CASSRTYSNQPQHF. CDR3 sequence (DNA): TGTGCCAGCAGCCGGACATATAGCAATCAGCCCCAGCATTTT.

The chain recombines TRBV10-3 with TRBJ1-1; 10 nucleotides match TRBD1. CDR1 is ENHRY, CDR2 SYGVKD, per germline. The CDR3 spans 17 residues. J gave up 4 bases and V 6 bases, and 14 bases lay outside the gene matches. CDR3 nucleotide sequence: TGTGCCATCAGAGAATTCGGGGACAGGGGATTTGGCACTGAAGCTTTCTTT. This gives the protein CAIREFGDRGFGTEAFF.

This chain joins TRBV4-1 and TRBJ1-2, with TRBD1 matching 7 bases. Trimming at V came to 3 bases and at J to 6 bases, leaving 10 bases not matched to a gene. The CDR3 runs 15 residues. CDR1 and CDR2 (germline): MGHRA, YSYEKL. CDR3 nucleotides: TGCGCCAGCAGCCAGGCCGCGAGGGGGCTCGATGGCTACACCTTC. Translated, it gives CASSQAARGLDGYTF.

V gene TRBV5-1 combines with J gene TRBJ2-5; TRBD2 matches at 8 bases. The CDR3 consists of 14 residues. Looked up from germline, CDR1 is SGHRS and CDR2 is YFSETQ. V shed 4 bases, J shed 0 bases, and the junction held 2 bases outside the gene matches. This chain's CDR3 is CASSALADQETQYF. CDR3 nucleotides: TGCGCCAGCAGCGCACTAGCGGACCAAGAGACCCAGTACTTC.